This section outlines one TCR beta chain sequence together with its context. The antigen is unknown. The data belong to a study of graft-versus-host responses after intestinal transplantation. Looking at the study overall: Each recipient received anti-thymocyte globulin induction, then tacrolimus and steroids for approximately 3 years.

V lost 5 bases and J lost 5; bases outside the gene matches: 7. This CDR3 spans 14 amino acids. CDR1 is MNHEY, CDR2 SMNVEV, per germline (reference sequence). Assay used: immunoSEQ multiplex PCR; TCRdb lists only in-frame clones, some missing. The sample holds tens of thousands of clones, about 80% seen once. V and J are TRBV27 and TRBJ2-7; 9 bases align to TRBD2. Material: unstimulated CD8+ T cells sorted from spleen or lymph node cells, obtained before intestinal transplant. The clonotype was recovered from a human donor who received an intestinal transplant. CDR3 protein: CASSAGTSLHEQYF. CDR3 nucleotide sequence: TGTGCCAGCAGTGCCGGGACTAGCCTCCACGAGCAGTACTTC.